This paragraph reports one T cell receptor beta chain. This sample stems from a study of T cell changes during pregnancy in multiple sclerosis. The CDR3 consists of 16 residues. Germline V gene data show CDR1 as SGHVS and CDR2 as FNYEAQ. Trimming took 1 base from V and 0 from J, leaving 10 bases between them. The protocol was immunoSEQ multiplex PCR, while the TCRdb copy is restricted to in-frame clones and leaves out a portion. The profile shows around 130,000 clones, 85% to 95% of them singletons. The origin of this receptor is a female donor with multiple sclerosis, enrolled in a pregnancy study. The V and J genes are TRBV7-6 and TRBJ1-3, with D possibly matching TRBD1 (5 bases). This specimen consisted of peripheral blood, obtained before pregnancy. In nucleotides, the CDR3 is TGTGCCAGCAGCTTAGGGGGCACCTCCTCTGGAAACACCATATATTTT. This translates into CASSLGGTSSGNTIYF.